This T cell receptor beta chain stems from a study of T cell responses to AZD1222 COVID-19 vaccine. Findings and caveats of the study: Unmutated variant regions are reportedly targeted by nearly half of spike-specific TCRs.

Remarks on this clone: Antigen: not known.

The table came from immunoSEQ multiplex PCR; TCRdb's copy has only in-frame clones and leaves some out. This table has 200,000 or so clones, 90% to 95% appearing once. Per germline, CDR1 SQVTM and CDR2 ANQGSEA. CDR3 length: 13 amino acids. With 0 bases removed from V and 8 bases from J, the gap between germline ends came to 13 bases. The clonotype was recovered from an adult in good health. The chain uses TRBV29-1 and TRBJ1-1, with D possibly TRBD1 on 5 matching bases. Sequencing used peripheral blood, obtained on day 0 of AZD1222 vaccination. CDR3 sequence: CSVEDWGALEAFF. The CDR3 bases are TGCAGCGTTGAAGATTGGGGCGCACTAGAAGCTTTCTTT.